These 21 T cell receptor beta chains were all obtained from the same sample, sequenced in a study of CD8 T cells in Susac syndrome. A quantity of about 0.5 to 1 ug RNA underwent reverse transcription using random hexamers. TCRdb ran MiXCR on the immunoSEQ multiplex PCR reads and lists one entry per CDR3 protein. The profile shows about 210,000 distinct CDR3 sequences, 95% of them singletons. Sample: CD4+ T cells from PBMCs. These receptors originate from a human donor with multiple sclerosis.

V gene TRBV12-3 or TRBV12-4 combines with J gene TRBJ2-3; D is possibly TRBD2 (5 bases). CDR3 length: 15 residues. V lost 6 bases to trimming and J lost 0 bases, with 13 bases between them. CDR3 protein: CASSREGTSTDTQYF. In DNA form, the CDR3 reads TGTGCCAGCAGCCGAGAGGGTACTAGCACAGATACGCAGTATTTT.

This clonotype was picked up one time. The CDR3 protein is CASSLSGNKETQYF. CDR3 in DNA: TGTGCCAGCAGCTTGTCAGGGAACAAAGAGACCCAGTACTTC. V gene TRBV5-6 combines with J gene TRBJ2-5; D is possibly TRBD1 (5 bases). V was trimmed by 1 base and J by 3 bases, leaving 10 bases between them. Per germline, CDR1 SGHDT and CDR2 YYEEEE. This CDR3 has 14 amino acids.

The rearrangement uses TRBV20-1 and TRBJ2-1; 7 nucleotides line up with TRBD2. CDR3 size: 12 residues. Germline-derived CDR1 and CDR2 are DFQATT and SNEGSKA (reference sequence). The CDR3 coding sequence is TGCAGGGCCGGGGGGACCTACAATGAGCAGTTCTTC. Its protein is CRAGGTYNEQFF.

The chain recombines TRBV7-3 with TRBJ2-2, with 7 bases identical to TRBD1. Germline loops: CDR1 SGHTA, CDR2 FQGTGA. This CDR3 is built from 19 residues. V shed 5 bases, J shed 2 bases, and the junction held 17 bases outside the gene matches. The CDR3 coding sequence is TGTGCCAGCAGCAAACGGAGAAGAGGGACAGCAAAAAACACCGGGGAGCTGTTTTTT. Its translation is CASSKRRRGTAKNTGELFF.

V and J are TRBV14 and TRBJ1-6; 8 nucleotides agree with TRBD1. V lost 4 bases, J lost 4 bases, and 6 bases stayed unmatched. Germline values: CDR1 SGHDN, CDR2 FVKESK. The CDR3 length is 16 residues. CDR3: CASSPLRTGYNSPLHF. In DNA, the CDR3 is TGTGCCAGCAGCCCGCTCCGGACAGGGTATAATTCACCCCTCCACTTT.

This clonotype was picked up one time. This chain joins TRBV28 and TRBJ2-5; a possible D gene is TRBD2 (6 bases). The CDR3 length is 13 residues. V was cut by 5 bases and J by 9 bases, with 16 bases left in between. Germline V lookup: CDR1 MDHEN, CDR2 SYDVKM. In DNA, the CDR3 is TGTGCCAGCAGTCCCCAAGGAGGGTGGGCCCAGTACTTC. Protein: CASSPQGGWAQYF.

This rearrangement joins TRBV2 to TRBJ2-1; 9 bases line up with TRBD2. Trimming cost V 6 bases and J 8 bases; bases outside gene matches: 8. Germline V gives CDR1 SNHLY, CDR2 FYNNEI. The length of the CDR3 is 14 residues. CDR3 sequence (DNA): TGTGCCAGCAGGTTCAGCGGGAGGACCGATGAGCAGTTCTTC. Protein: CASRFSGRTDEQFF.

The J gene is TRBJ2-1, the V gene TRBV6-6; a weak D match, TRBD1 (5 bases). V lost 5 bases, J lost 6 bases, and 8 bases lay in between. From germline, CDR1 is MNHNY and CDR2 SVGAGI (reference sequence). The CDR3 has 12 amino acids. CDR3 DNA sequence: TGTGCCAGCAGTATAACAGGCAATGAGCAGTTCTTC. It translates to CASSITGNEQFF.

V is TRBV9 and J is TRBJ2-3; 8 bases are a match to TRBD2. CDR1 and CDR2 (germline): SGDLS, YYNGEE. CDR3 length: 14 amino acids. V lost 7 bases and J lost 2; bases outside the gene matches: 6. This CDR3 reads CASQRGRNTDTQYF. The CDR3 nucleotides read TGTGCCAGCCAGCGGGGGAGAAACACAGATACGCAGTATTTT.

This clonotype was recorded only once. V gene TRBV9 combines with J gene TRBJ1-1; 12 bases are a match to TRBD1. Germline CDR1 SGDLS, CDR2 YYNGEE. V was clipped by 0 bases and J by 3 bases; unmatched bases: 6. The CDR3 extends over 17 amino acids. The CDR3 is CASSVGPGQGADTEAFF. DNA for the CDR3: TGTGCCAGCAGCGTAGGGCCGGGACAGGGGGCGGACACTGAAGCTTTCTTT.

This chain links TRBV24-1 with TRBJ1-1; TRBD1 might be the D (6 bases). Germline loops: CDR1 KGHDR, CDR2 SFDVKD. The length of the CDR3 is 14 residues. The V gene lost 9 bases and the J gene lost 4 bases, with 17 bases spanning the gap. This CDR3 is CATLIQGVRTEAFF. The CDR3 DNA sequence: TGTGCCACCTTAATACAGGGCGTGCGCACTGAAGCTTTCTTT.

The genes are TRBV9 and TRBJ2-1; possibly TRBD1 or TRBD2 for D (5 bases each). The V end was cut by 3 bases, the J end by 5 bases, with 15 bases between. Germline loops: CDR1 SGDLS, CDR2 YYNGEE. CDR3 length: 15 residues. The CDR3 loop reads CASSARDGRDNEQFF. DNA of the CDR3: TGTGCCAGCAGCGCCCGGGACGGACGAGACAATGAGCAGTTCTTC. The variable domain in full, with the rest retrieved from reference TRBV9 and TRBJ2-1, is DSGVTQTPKHLITATGQRVTLRCSPRSGDLSVYWYQQSLDQGLQFLIQYYNGEERAKGNILERFSAQQFPDLHSELNLSSLELGDSALYFCASSARDGRDNEQFFGPGTRLTVL.

V usage is TRBV6-5 and J usage is TRBJ2-5, with 8 bases matching TRBD1. V shed 5 bases and J 5 bases; nucleotides not matched to a gene: 10. Germline CDR1 MNHEY, CDR2 SVGAGI. The CDR3 is made up of 15 amino acids. CDR3 coding DNA: TGTGCCAGCAGTCACCGACCGACAGGGGAGGAGACCCAGTACTTC. Protein sequence: CASSHRPTGEETQYF.

This clonotype was recorded a few times. This chain connects TRBV29-1 to TRBJ2-7, with 7 nucleotides matching TRBD1. Germline V gives CDR1 SQVTM, CDR2 ANQGSEA. This CDR3 is 12 amino acids long. In DNA form, the CDR3 reads TGCAGTGCCAGACAGGGTTCGTACGAGCAGTACTTC. Its protein product is CSARQGSYEQYF.

J is TRBJ2-2 and V is TRBV27; the D gene is possibly TRBD1 (7 bases). The CDR3 loop spans 14 amino acids. Trimming shortened V by 5 bases and J by 5 bases, and 12 bases separated the two germline ends. Per the germline V gene, CDR1 is MNHEY and CDR2 is SMNVEV (reference sequence). In DNA, the CDR3 is TGTGCCAGCAGTAACAGGGGAGGAACCGGGGAGCTGTTTTTT. Its protein product is CASSNRGGTGELFF.

A remark on this clonotype: Relative to the germline gene, one junction end is altered; a read error may explain this. This chain uses TRBV7-7 with TRBJ2-7, with a tentative D call TRBD2 (6 bases). Germline CDR1 is SSHAT and CDR2 is FNYEAQ (reference sequence). This CDR3 comprises 14 residues. As DNA, the CDR3 is TGTGCTAGCAGCCCAAGGTTGGGGGGAGACGAGCAGTACTTC. It translates to CASSPRLGGDEQYF.

The V call is TRBV12-3 or TRBV12-4, the J call TRBJ2-7, with a weak D call TRBD1 (6 bases). Trimming cost V 8 bases and J 1 base, with 12 bases left between them. This CDR3 is 13 amino acids long. CDR3 bases: TGTGCCAGCCGGGGACACCCTTCCTACGAGCAGTACTTC. Amino acids: CASRGHPSYEQYF.

This clonotype was picked up a small number of times. The gene calls are TRBV9 and TRBJ2-7; weak D call: TRBD2 (5 bases). There are 13 residues in the CDR3. Germline values: CDR1 SGDLS, CDR2 YYNGEE. Trimming shortened V by 5 bases and J by 0 bases, and 9 bases separated the two germline ends. The chain's CDR3 is CASSGTSSYEQYF. The CDR3 nucleotides are TGTGCCAGCAGTGGCACTAGCTCCTACGAGCAGTACTTC.

The J gene is TRBJ2-1, the V gene TRBV5-1; D ambiguous. The CDR3 consists of 15 residues. The V gene's germline CDR1 is SGHRS and CDR2 YFSETQ. Trimming took off 8 bases at V and 0 bases at J, with 15 bases between the two ends. The CDR3 DNA follows: TGCGCCAGTCATTCCCCCGGTAGCTCCTACAATGAGCAGTTCTTC. As protein: CASHSPGSSYNEQFF.

This rearrangement joins TRBV20-1 to TRBJ2-7, with D unclear. Trimming left V 0 bases short and J 3 bases short, with 15 bases between. The germline V gene has CDR1 DFQATT and CDR2 SNEGSKA (reference sequence). This CDR3 contains 15 residues. This chain's CDR3 is CSARDWARNRYEQYF. CDR3 bases: TGCAGTGCTAGAGATTGGGCGCGCAACCGCTACGAGCAGTACTTC.

This rearrangement joins TRBV29-1 to TRBJ2-5; D is ambiguous. Trimming removed 7 bases at V and 5 bases at J, with 17 bases between. CDR3 length: 13 amino acids. Germline V gives CDR1 SQVTM, CDR2 ANQGSEA. The CDR3 region has the DNA TGCAGCGCCGAAATTGTAACCGGGGAGACCCAGTACTTC. This codes for CSAEIVTGETQYF.